This T cell receptor (beta chain) was retrieved from a study of CD8+ T cells in alopecia areata (dated by TCRdb to the late 2010s). In the study overall: Treated patients were enrolled in an open-label pilot trial of oral tofacitinib at 5 to 10 mg twice daily for moderate-to-severe alopecia areata. Tofacitinib was administered for 6 to 18 months, and 6 months of follow-up off drug were then conducted to assess delayed response and recurrence. In treated patients, disease severity was measured using the SALT score, which gives the percentage of scalp surface area affected. In both human patients and the C3H/HeJ mouse model, the study applied high-throughput TCRbeta sequencing to look at T cell clonal expansion in alopecia areata. Human TCRbeta sequencing covered scalp tissue and sorted CD4+ and CD8+ peripheral blood T cells from patchy and totalis/universalis alopecia areata patients and healthy controls. Biopsies were taken from tofacitinib-treated patients at baseline and at 4 and 24 weeks of treatment, and a later scalp biopsy was taken in several of the tofacitinib-treated patients. Scalp clonality was compared across normal scalp (n=4), patchy alopecia areata scalp (n=8), and alopecia totalis/universalis scalp (n=8). RNA came from the PAXgene miRNA kit for fixed scalp, the miRNeasy kit for PBMCs, and the RNeasy kit for mouse skin. immunoSEQ multiplex PCR using 35 Vbeta forward primers and 13 Jbeta reverse primers was used to amplify TCRbeta CDR3 regions. Paper-wide results and their limitations: Because the treated cohort was small and included a single nonresponder, larger studies are needed to assess links between baseline CD8+ expansion and response. Tofacitinib significantly decreased scalp clonality and the number of expanded CD8+ clones among the top 100 scalp clones. Unlike mouse skin, which is dominated by gammadelta T cells, normal human skin has resident alphabeta T cells that are also sequenced, and this complicates analysis of the scalp TCR repertoire. Compared with normal scalp, lesional scalp had higher clonality and more expanded CD8+ clones, particularly in alopecia totalis/universalis, a pattern that suggests antigenic drive. Many expanded lesional clones were found to persist in scalp and blood during tofacitinib treatment, and relapse after treatment cessation may be partly explained by this persistence. Shared TCR sequences between patients were less evident than in mice, which may be partly attributable to HLA diversity in the patient population.

The library relied on the immunoSEQ multiplex PCR assay. RNA was extracted from all samples and reverse transcribed into cDNA as template for TCR sequencing. SuperScript III was used for first-strand cDNA synthesis, primed with a 2:1 mix of oligo-dT and random hexamers. A synthetic immune receptor repertoire was used to assess amplification bias, and residual bias was removed computationally. Per the original workflow: Raw reads were preprocessed to remove errors, and CDR3 was defined by IMGT conventions from the conserved cysteine to phenylalanine. Clonality was computed by normalizing Shannon entropy by log2 of the number of productive unique TCRs and subtracting the result from 1. Whether each scalp clone was CD4 or CD8 was inferred by checking scalp TCRbeta sequences against the CD4 and CD8 repertoires from sorted blood. Drawn from immuneACCESS, this table holds only the in-frame rearrangements with V and J called that TCRdb kept. Clones are partly lost; checked studies trace under half to an unresolved V gene and leave the rest unexplained. V, J and clone size reflect that table, while D and trimming were determined from the DNA. The sample profile shows 200,000 to 250,000 clones; under 60% of them were found once. 1.6% of the sample belongs to the ten largest clones.

Reading the label with the study, this specimen's time point is: around 29 days on oral tofacitinib. The treatment or condition label, read with the paper, signifies: oral pan-JAK inhibitor, 5-10 mg twice daily. Peripheral blood and lesional scalp punch biopsies were obtained from patients with alopecia areata. PBMCs were isolated by density centrifugation and stained for CD3, CD4 and CD8, and CD4+ and CD8+ T cells were sorted on a FACSAria. As concerns this clone: This clone's antigen is unknown. No qualities accompany the bases; no much larger clone lies one base away.

For this chain, trimming is 3 bases at the V end and 5 bases at the J end, and the number of junction bases without a gene match is 2. From a lookup of the germline V gene, CDR1 and CDR2 are SGHRS and YFSETQ. From the cysteine through the phenylalanine, the CDR3 covers 14 amino acids. Only the CDR3 DNA is retained, 42 bases long and in frame from the first base. Recombination connected TRBV5-1 to TRBJ2-1; 10 bases in between match TRBD1. The receptor was isolated from a human donor with alopecia areata. The source material was CD4+ T cells sorted from blood, sampled at week 4, from a patient treated with tofacitinib. CDR3 reads: CASSWDRGNNEQFF. The DNA reads TGCGCCAGCAGCTGGGACAGGGGAAACAATGAGCAGTTCTTC.